This TCR beta chain was retrieved from a study of a mutant IDH1 vaccine in newly diagnosed glioma. Study-level information: Treated patients, averaging around 40 years, were approximately 60% male and roughly 40% female.

The V gene's germline CDR1 is LNHNV and CDR2 YYDKDF (reference sequence). The germline V and J ends were trimmed by 0 bases and 6 bases, with 15 bases remaining between them. The CDR3 is 16 residues long. The method was immunoSEQ multiplex PCR; TCRdb's version includes in-frame clones alone and lacks a portion of them. The data hold approximately 54,000 clones, with 65% to 85% observed a single time. This sample's time point: baseline, week 1 (first vaccination visit). Treatment indicated: pre-vaccination baseline after standard-of-care therapy. Those who donated had recent WHO grade 3 or 4 IDH1-mutant, ATRX-lost astrocytomas.

The rearrangement links TRBV15 to TRBJ2-1, with D possibly matching TRBD2 (7 bases). The TCR comes from a man between 18 and 35 years old with glioma. The material sequenced was PBMCs, taken from a glioma patient treated with radiotherapy, temozolomide or both. The CDR3 sequence is CATSRDYRGRVNEQFF. The CDR3 bases are TGTGCCACCAGCAGAGATTATAGGGGGAGGGTCAATGAGCAGTTCTTC.